Below, 17 T cell receptor beta chains from the same sample are listed, as sequenced in a study of human T cells and chemical hapten exposure (dated by TCRdb to the early 2020s). The method was RACE. Sequencing relied on a NextSeq 500. TCRdb handled the public reads itself, with Q25 trimming in fastp and clone calling in MiXCR, and kept productive beta chains. Merged by CDR3 protein, the rows form single entries marked with the most common genes and DNA. Counted in this sample were under 200,000 distinct CDR3 sequences; about 27% of them appeared once. The ten largest clonotypes hold approximately 2.1% of the sample. Explained via the paper, the time point label denotes: patch test 3, about 24 weeks after DPC sensitization. Read against the paper, the sample's treatment or condition label means: therapeutic diphenylcyclopropenone sensitization with weekly scalp DPC. This specimen was whole blood, taken in connection with sensitization to the hapten diphenylcyclopropenone (DPC). These receptors were obtained from a woman in her late teens or twenties with alopecia areata. Some clones in this sample may be carry-over from other donors' samples.

The genes are TRBV7-2 and TRBJ1-1; 8 nucleotides match TRBD1. This CDR3 has 14 amino acids. V gave up 0 bases and J gave up 10 bases; unmatched junction bases: 7. Per the germline V gene, CDR1 is SGHTA and CDR2 is FQGNSA. The CDR3 region is CASSLATDRGVAFF. The CDR3 DNA reads TGTGCCAGCAGCTTAGCGACCGACAGGGGCGTAGCTTTCTTT.

This clonotype turned up a few times. The chain has TRBV7-2 and TRBJ2-1; 9 bases are a match to TRBD2. This CDR3 region has 15 residues. V gave up 2 bases and J gave up 2 bases; unmatched junction bases: 1. Germline values: CDR1 SGHTA, CDR2 FQGNSA. CDR3 sequence reads: CASSLIAGAYNEQFF. CDR3 in DNA: TGTGCCAGCAGCTTAATAGCGGGGGCCTACAATGAGCAGTTCTTC. The full variable domain, with the rest looked up from reference TRBV7-2 and TRBJ2-1, is GAGVSQSPSNKVTEKGKDVELRCDPISGHTALYWYRQSLGQGLEFLIYFQGNSAPDKSGLPSDRFSAERTGGSVSTLTIQRTQQEDSAVYLCASSLIAGAYNEQFFGPGTRLTVL.

In this sample, this clonotype turned up a few times. The chain uses TRBV27 and TRBJ2-7, with D tentatively TRBD1 (6 bases). V lost 3 bases and J lost 4, with 13 bases in between. CDR1 is MNHEY and CDR2 is SMNVEV in the germline V gene (reference sequence). CDR3 size: 14 residues. The CDR3 reads CASSFTGLGYEQYF. The CDR3 bases are TGTGCCAGCAGTTTCACAGGGTTGGGGTACGAGCAGTACTTC.

The chain couples TRBV20-1 to TRBJ2-7; 8 nucleotides line up with TRBD2. The CDR3 covers 14 residues. The germline V gene has CDR1 DFQATT and CDR2 SNEGSKA (reference sequence). V trimming: 4 bases; J trimming: 0 bases; junction bases outside the gene matches: 5. For the CDR3, the DNA is TGCAGTGCTATTCAGACTAGCGTCTCCTACGAGCAGTACTTC. This translates into CSAIQTSVSYEQYF.

The gene calls are TRBV9 and TRBJ1-6; 10 nucleotides align to TRBD1. In germline, CDR1 is SGDLS, CDR2 YYNGEE. The CDR3 spans 14 residues. Trimming removed 4 bases from V and 11 bases from J; junction bases left unmatched: 6. The CDR3, as DNA: TGTGCCAGCAGCCCGGGACAGGGGATGCCACCCCTCCACTTT. Encoded protein: CASSPGQGMPPLHF.

The chain links TRBV5-6 to TRBJ1-2; D may be TRBD1 (6 bases). V lost 0 bases and J lost 2, with 17 bases in between. Germline CDR1 is SGHDT and CDR2 is YYEEEE. The CDR3 has 17 residues. CDR3 residues: CASSLGHRVGLNYGYTF. The CDR3 region has the DNA TGTGCCAGCAGCTTGGGACACAGGGTAGGCCTCAACTATGGCTACACCTTC.

This rearrangement joins TRBV28 to TRBJ2-1; 7 nucleotides match TRBD2. The J segment lost 10 bases and the V segment lost 10 bases, leaving 10 bases of the junction unmatched. The length of the CDR3 is 12 residues. Germline V gene sequence: CDR1 MDHEN, CDR2 SYDVKM. The CDR3 nucleotides are TGTGCCACCTCCTGGGGGGGAGGGGAGCAGTTCTTC. Translating gives CATSWGGGEQFF.

This clonotype was counted between two and nine times. The chain has TRBV7-2 and TRBJ1-1; weak D call: TRBD1 (5 bases). The CDR3 extends over 13 amino acids. Germline CDR1 reads SGHTA; CDR2 reads FQGNSA. Trimming cost V 5 bases and J 1 base, with 8 bases left between them. CDR3 sequence: CASSRDRNTEAFF. The CDR3 nucleotides are TGTGCCAGCAGCCGAGACAGGAACACTGAAGCTTTCTTT.

This clonotype was detected ten times or more. The chain carries TRBV6-1 and TRBJ2-1; TRBD2 matches 10 bases. With 5 bases clipped from V and 5 bases from J, the junction kept 3 bases outside the gene matches. Germline loops: CDR1 MNHNS, CDR2 SASEGT. The CDR3 runs to 14 residues. CDR3 DNA: TGTGCCAGCAGTAGCGGGGGGGCCGACAATGAGCAGTTCTTC. Protein sequence: CASSSGGADNEQFF.

This clonotype occurred a few times. The chain links TRBV6-5 to TRBJ1-5; D perhaps matches TRBD1 (5 bases). CDR3 size: 14 residues. The V end lost 6 bases, the J end lost 0 bases, and 9 bases lay between the germline ends. Germline CDR1 is MNHEY and CDR2 is SVGAGI. CDR3 loop: CASRDSYSNQPQHF. Written as DNA, the CDR3 is TGTGCCAGCAGAGACAGTTATAGCAATCAGCCCCAGCATTTT.

This clonotype was seen a few times. The rearrangement joins TRBV2 to TRBJ1-5, with 7 bases matching TRBD1. Germline V gene lookup returns CDR1 SNHLY and CDR2 FYNNEI. The trim removed 3 bases at V and 4 bases at J, leaving 3 bases unmatched. CDR3 size: 14 residues. CDR3 in amino acids: CASSDRQGNQPQHF. In nucleotides, the CDR3 is TGTGCCAGCAGTGATCGACAGGGTAATCAGCCCCAGCATTTT.

The chain combines TRBV5-1 with TRBJ2-5, with 7 bases matching TRBD1. Trimming took 1 base from V and 5 from J; bases not matched to a gene: 5. The CDR3 is made up of 14 amino acids. CDR1 SGHRS and CDR2 YFSETQ come from the germline V gene. CDR3 amino acids: CASSLKTRGETQYF. CDR3 nucleotides: TGCGCCAGCAGCTTGAAGACCAGGGGGGAGACCCAGTACTTC.

The chain employs TRBV7-2 and TRBJ2-5, with 9 bases identical to TRBD2. This CDR3 has 16 residues. In germline, CDR1 is SGHTA, CDR2 FQGNSA. Losses at the gene ends were 3 bases for V and 5 bases for J; bases not matched to a gene: 10. The CDR3 DNA reads as TGTGCCAGCAGCTTCCAACCGGGACTAGCTCAGGAGACCCAGTACTTC. Its translation is CASSFQPGLAQETQYF.

The rearrangement joins TRBV12-2 to TRBJ1-4. TRBV12-2 is shown as a pseudogene. The CDR3 is 15 residues long. CDR3 loop: CASRLSAAEREKLFF. The DNA for the CDR3 is TGTGCAAGTCGCTTATCGGCGGCAGAGCGGGAAAAACTGTTTTTT.

This clonotype showed up just a few times. The V call is TRBV6-5, the J call TRBJ2-7; D ambiguous. The germline V gene has CDR1 MNHEY and CDR2 SVGAGI. With 0 bases removed from V and 3 bases from J, the gap between germline ends came to 6 bases. CDR3 length equals 13 residues. In DNA, the CDR3 is TGTGCCAGCAGTTACTCCCGTCACTACGAGCAGTACTTC. Translating it yields CASSYSRHYEQYF.

V gene TRBV7-2 combines with J gene TRBJ2-5, with D possibly TRBD2 on 7 matching bases. CDR1 is SGHTA, CDR2 FQGNSA, per germline. CDR3 length: 14 residues. V gave up 5 bases and J gave up 5 bases, with 15 bases separating them. In DNA form, the CDR3 reads TGTGCCAGCAGCCCGAGGGGGGGGGTTGAGACCCAGTACTTC. Translating it yields CASSPRGGVETQYF.

In this sample, this clonotype turned up a few times. The chain recombines TRBV13 with TRBJ1-1, with D possibly matching TRBD1 (6 bases). This CDR3 contains 12 residues. Trimming took off 5 bases at V and 8 bases at J, with 12 bases between the two ends. The germline gives CDR1 PRHDT, CDR2 FYEKMQ (reference sequence). DNA of the CDR3: TGTGCCAGCAGCCTTACAGGGTCCGAAGCTTTCTTT. Its protein is CASSLTGSEAFF.